Each of the 23 T cell receptor beta chains below was sequenced from the same sample in a study of technical replicates of blood from a few donors. TCRdb's copy holds only in-frame clones and misses some; the assay was immunoSEQ multiplex PCR. Here the sample spans tens of thousands of clones, around 90% being singletons. The specimen sequenced was T cells isolated from PBMCs. The receptors shown here come from a human donor in good health.

V usage is TRBV10-1 and J usage is TRBJ2-1, with D unresolved. Germline assignment: CDR1 WNHNN and CDR2 SYGVQD (reference sequence). The CDR3 has 13 amino acids. The germline V and J ends were trimmed by 2 bases and 9 bases, with 11 bases remaining between them. CDR3 in amino acids: CASSEEPSGEQFF. In DNA form, the CDR3 reads TGCGCCAGCAGTGAGGAGCCCTCTGGTGAGCAGTTCTTC.

V and J are TRBV27 and TRBJ2-3; weak D call: TRBD2 (5 bases). Trimming pared 6 bases from V and 5 bases from J, leaving 24 bases between. The CDR3 spans 17 residues. Per the germline V gene, CDR1 is MNHEY and CDR2 is SMNVEV (reference sequence). The CDR3 DNA sequence: TGTGCCAGCAGGCTTACCGATACCGGCGGACTGGGAGATACGCAGTATTTT. Amino acids: CASRLTDTGGLGDTQYF.

The chain employs TRBV5-1 and TRBJ2-3; tentative D call: TRBD1 (6 bases). CDR1 and CDR2 (germline): SGHRS, YFSETQ. Trimming left V 3 bases short and J 2 bases short, with 10 bases between. The CDR3 covers 14 residues. The CDR3 nucleotides are TGCGCCAGCAGCTACGGACAGTACACAGATACGCAGTATTTT. It encodes CASSYGQYTDTQYF.

The chain uses TRBV10-3 and TRBJ2-1; weak D call: TRBD1 (5 bases). The CDR3 loop spans 13 amino acids. Deletions cut 3 bases from V and 6 bases from J, with 9 bases between. Looked up from germline, CDR1 is ENHRY and CDR2 is SYGVKD. CDR3: CAISDQGTNEQFF. Written as DNA, the CDR3 is TGTGCCATCAGTGATCAGGGTACCAATGAGCAGTTCTTC.

V gene TRBV25-1 combines with J gene TRBJ2-2, with TRBD1 matching 10 bases. The CDR3 is 16 amino acids. The junction had 6 bases not matched to a gene; V was cut back by 1 base and J by 7 bases. From germline, CDR1 is MGHDK and CDR2 SYGVNS. CDR3 sequence: CASSELGGQGSGELFF. CDR3 nucleotides: TGTGCCAGCAGTGAATTGGGGGGACAGGGGAGCGGGGAGCTGTTTTTT.

This rearrangement joins TRBV5-4 to TRBJ2-1; possible D gene TRBD2, 5 bases. Trimming shortened V by 1 base and J by 8 bases, and 16 bases separated the two germline ends. Germline lookup yields CDR1 SGHNT and CDR2 YYREEE (reference sequence). There are 15 residues in the CDR3. The CDR3 is CASSLQAAGRDEQFF. For the CDR3, the DNA is TGTGCCAGCAGCTTGCAGGCTGCGGGCCGGGATGAGCAGTTCTTC.

This clone was counted between two and nine times. The chain couples TRBV27 to TRBJ1-5; D is perhaps TRBD1 (6 bases). The CDR3 runs 14 residues. V was shortened by 4 bases and J by 6 bases, with 13 bases between the two germline ends. CDR1 and CDR2 (germline): MNHEY, SMNVEV (reference sequence). The CDR3: CASSSRDNGQPQHF. The CDR3 coding sequence is TGTGCCAGCAGTTCCCGGGACAACGGTCAGCCCCAGCATTTT.

V usage is TRBV6-1 and J usage is TRBJ2-7; 8 nucleotides line up with TRBD1. After removal of 8 bases from V and 4 bases from J, the junction contained 1 base not matched to a gene. The CDR3 has 11 residues. Germline V gives CDR1 MNHNS, CDR2 SASEGT. CDR3 sequence (DNA): TGTGCCAGCCGGACAGGGTACGAGCAGTACTTC. It translates to CASRTGYEQYF.

The gene calls are TRBV5-1 and TRBJ2-5, with TRBD2 identical over 10 bases. The CDR3 totals 15 residues. Per germline, CDR1 SGHRS and CDR2 YFSETQ. J gave up 2 bases and V 3 bases, and 4 bases lay outside the gene matches. The CDR3 DNA reads as TGCGCCAGCAGCTGGACTAGCGGATATCAAGAGACCCAGTACTTC. Its protein is CASSWTSGYQETQYF.

The V gene is TRBV27, the J gene TRBJ2-1, with 9 bases matching TRBD2. After removal of 5 bases from V and 5 bases from J, the junction contained 16 bases not matched to a gene. The length of the CDR3 is 18 residues. Germline values: CDR1 MNHEY, CDR2 SMNVEV (reference sequence). CDR3 sequence: CASSTILWETSGNNEQFF. DNA of the CDR3: TGTGCCAGCAGTACTATCCTATGGGAGACTAGCGGCAACAATGAGCAGTTCTTC.

This clone was seen only a few times. The rearrangement joins TRBV7-3 to TRBJ1-1; 8 nucleotides agree with TRBD1. The V segment lost 5 bases and the J segment 5 bases; nucleotides outside the gene matches: 10. The germline CDR1 and CDR2 sequences are SGHTA and FQGTGA. The CDR3 extends over 15 amino acids. The CDR3 loop reads CASSVDRGLGTEAFF. Written as DNA, the CDR3 is TGTGCCAGCAGCGTAGACAGGGGATTAGGGACTGAAGCTTTCTTT.

The chain recombines TRBV27 with TRBJ1-2, with TRBD1 matching 7 bases. The CDR3 has 13 amino acids. Germline loops: CDR1 MNHEY, CDR2 SMNVEV (reference sequence). The junction had 3 bases not matched to a gene; V was cut back by 4 bases and J by 4 bases. The CDR3 spells CASSSGQVYGYTF. DNA of the CDR3: TGTGCCAGCAGTTCTGGACAGGTCTATGGCTACACCTTC.

The V gene is TRBV6-5, the J gene TRBJ2-7; D is perhaps TRBD2 (6 bases). The CDR3 sequence is 14 residues long. The germline V and J ends were trimmed by 2 bases and 1 base, with 9 bases remaining between them. The germline CDR1 and CDR2 sequences are MNHEY and SVGAGI. In DNA form, the CDR3 reads TGTGCCAGCAGTTACCTGGGGGGTTCCTACGAGCAGTACTTC. The encoded protein is CASSYLGGSYEQYF.

The chain is built from TRBV5-1 and TRBJ2-5, with 8 bases fitting TRBD2. CDR1 SGHRS and CDR2 YFSETQ come from the germline V gene. This CDR3 region has 15 residues. V dropped 6 bases and J dropped 1; count of bases not matched to a gene: 8. CDR3 DNA sequence: TGCGCCAGCACCGAATTAGCGGGGATCCAAGAGACCCAGTACTTC. Encoded protein: CASTELAGIQETQYF.

The chain uses TRBV10-2 and TRBJ2-5, with 9 bases matching TRBD2. This CDR3 contains 14 residues. The germline gives CDR1 WSHSY, CDR2 SAAADI. Losses at the gene ends were 7 bases for V and 0 bases for J; bases not matched to a gene: 3. The CDR3 DNA follows: TGCGCCAGCACCGCGGGGGGGTACCAAGAGACCCAGTACTTC. Amino acids: CASTAGGYQETQYF.

J is TRBJ1-2 and V is TRBV10-1, with D possibly being TRBD1 (6 bases). With 2 bases removed from V and 2 bases from J, the gap between germline ends came to 6 bases. CDR1 is WNHNN, CDR2 SYGVQD, per germline (reference sequence). CDR3 length: 13 residues. This CDR3 is CASSETGNYGYTF. For the CDR3, the DNA is TGCGCCAGCAGTGAGACAGGGAACTATGGCTACACCTTC.

The CDR3 spells CVRGIHRTGQETQYF. The CDR3, as DNA: TGTGTCAGAGGGATTCATCGGACAGGTCAAGAGACCCAGTACTTC. This sequence joins TRBV7-5 and TRBJ2-5; the D call of TRBD1 is as the table states it, not checked on the DNA. TRBV7-5 is a known pseudogene. The CDR3 consists of 15 residues.

V is TRBV25-1 and J is TRBJ1-2; D perhaps matches TRBD1 (6 bases). Trimming took 6 bases from V and 7 from J, leaving 21 bases between them. The CDR3 has 15 residues. Germline assignment: CDR1 MGHDK and CDR2 SYGVNS. The DNA of the CDR3 is TGTGCCAGCAGCCCAACCGGAGAAGGGGGGGTTGGCTACACCTTC. It yields the protein CASSPTGEGGVGYTF.

CDR3 region: CASSLGGAQVTDTQYF. CDR3 nucleotides: TGTGCCAGCAGCCTCGGGGGGGCACAAGTCACAGATACGCAGTATTTT. J is TRBJ2-3 and V is TRBV4-2; 8 bases map to TRBD2. The CDR3 totals 16 residues. Germline CDR1 and CDR2: LGHNA and YNFKEQ. With V trimmed by 4 bases and J by 2 bases, 8 bases remained unmatched.

The chain uses TRBV27 and TRBJ2-6; D possibly corresponds to TRBD1 (6 bases). The CDR3 has 15 residues. Per germline, CDR1 MNHEY and CDR2 SMNVEV (reference sequence). Trimming cost V 3 bases and J 2 bases, with 8 bases left between them. The CDR3 region has the DNA TGTGCCAGCAGTTTTAGGGGGACTGGGGCCAACGTCCTGACTTTC. Encoded protein: CASSFRGTGANVLTF.

The rearrangement uses TRBV10-2 and TRBJ2-5, with a tentative D call TRBD1 (5 bases). The V end was cut by 7 bases, the J end by 0 bases, with 15 bases between. This CDR3 region has 15 residues. From germline, CDR1 is WSHSY and CDR2 SAAADI. In nucleotides, the CDR3 is TGCGCCAGCAAAACACAGGTTGGGCACCAAGAGACCCAGTACTTC. Translated: CASKTQVGHQETQYF.

V and J are TRBV6-6 and TRBJ2-1, with 8 positions matching TRBD2. Germline CDR1 and CDR2: MNHNY and SVGAGI (reference sequence). This CDR3 has 14 amino acids. The V segment lost 6 bases and the J segment 8 bases; nucleotides outside the gene matches: 9. CDR3 DNA: TGTGCCAGCAGCCACCCTGGACTAGCCTATGAGCAGTTCTTC. Translated, it gives CASSHPGLAYEQFF.

The J gene is TRBJ1-2, the V gene TRBV5-6; 7 bases fit TRBD1. The V gene end was trimmed by 2 bases and the J gene end by 5 bases; junction bases not matched to a gene: 9. Germline V CDR1 and CDR2: SGHDT, YYEEEE. This CDR3 comprises 15 residues. The chain's CDR3 is CASSFPHRQGYGYTF. Here the CDR3 DNA reads TGTGCCAGCAGCTTCCCACATAGACAGGGATATGGCTACACCTTC.